This T cell receptor (beta chain) was sequenced during a study of radiation and T cells in renal cell carcinoma. Study-wide context: Nephrectomy followed 15 Gy stereotactic body radiation by 4 weeks.

Time point of the sample: baseline pretreatment blood. Treatment reported: 15 Gy SBRT to primary tumor, nephrectomy 4 weeks later. The tumor was a clear cell renal cell carcinoma. Whole-study results and caveats: Top tumor clonotypes rose in blood 2 weeks post-radiation, then contracted. Pretreatment tumor biopsies were lacking, so baseline clonotypes are unknown.

CDR1 and CDR2 from the germline V gene are SGHRS and YFSETQ. CDR3 length: 15 residues. J gave up 6 bases and V 2 bases, and 4 bases lay outside the gene matches. Concerning this clone itself: The target antigen is unknown.

Sequenced by immunoSEQ multiplex PCR; TCRdb stores in-frame clones only, minus some. The sample holds under 25,000 clones, nearly 80% seen once. Source: blood, taken from a patient whose treatment included radiotherapy and nephrectomy. This clonotype originated in a man aged 60 to 75 with renal cell carcinoma. The chain recombines TRBV5-1 with TRBJ1-4, with 10 bases matching TRBD1. CDR3 protein: CASSFVGTGDEKLFF. CDR3 nucleotides: TGCGCCAGCAGCTTTGTTGGGACAGGGGATGAAAAACTGTTTTTT. The full variable domain, with the rest looked up from reference TRBV5-1 and TRBJ1-4, is KAGVTQTPRYLIKTRGQQVTLSCSPISGHRSVSWYQQTPGQGLQFLFEYFSETQRNKGNFPGRFSGRQFSNSRSEMNVSTLELGDSALYLCASSFVGTGDEKLFFGSGTQLSVL.